Below, 9 T cell receptor beta chains from the same sample are listed, as sequenced in a study of T-cell reconstitution after alpha-beta-depleted transplantation in children. Preparation of the TCRbeta library used unique molecular identifiers. TCRdb called the PCR reads again in MiXCR, with one record for every CDR3 protein. Here the sample spans 900,000 or so distinct CDR3 sequences, less than 20% being singletons. The sequencing used PBMCs, mostly from graft donor cells, collected 360 days after TCRalphabeta/CD19-depleted stem cell transplant. Every receptor here comes from a male patient younger than 18 who had a stem cell transplant for acute lymphoblastic leukemia, so the T cells may come from the graft donor.

The chain carries TRBV9 and TRBJ1-2, with 10 bases fitting TRBD1. With 2 bases clipped from V and 2 bases from J, the junction kept 0 bases outside the gene matches. This CDR3 is built from 14 residues. Germline loops: CDR1 SGDLS, CDR2 YYNGEE. The CDR3 sequence: CASSVDRGNYGYTF. CDR3 DNA sequence: TGTGCCAGCAGCGTGGACAGGGGGAACTATGGCTACACCTTC.

This clonotype was detected only a few times. DNA of the CDR3: TGTGCCAGCAGCTTATACGGGACAGGGTTTTCAGATACGCAGTATTTT. It yields the protein CASSLYGTGFSDTQYF. The rearrangement uses TRBV7-2 and TRBJ2-3; 9 positions match TRBD1. Trimming took 2 bases from V and 4 from J; bases not matched to a gene: 7. Germline V gives CDR1 SGHTA, CDR2 FQGNSA. The CDR3 runs 16 residues.

The genes are TRBV27 and TRBJ1-6, with D unresolved. Per the germline V gene, CDR1 is MNHEY and CDR2 is SMNVEV (reference sequence). CDR3 length: 15 amino acids. V was shortened by 7 bases and J by 7 bases, with 17 bases between the two germline ends. CDR3 bases: TGTGCCAGCATTCCCCTTCCAACGGGGAATTCACCCCTCCACTTT. It yields the protein CASIPLPTGNSPLHF.

The sample holds a few counts of this clonotype. The V gene is TRBV10-3, the J gene TRBJ2-1; 14 nucleotides agree with TRBD2. The CDR3 has 17 residues. CDR1 and CDR2 from the germline V gene are ENHRY and SYGVKD. Losses at the gene ends were 2 bases for V and 6 bases for J; bases not matched to a gene: 6. The CDR3 region is CAISEALGLAGGNEQFF. As DNA, the CDR3 is TGTGCCATCAGTGAGGCGCTAGGACTAGCGGGAGGCAATGAGCAGTTCTTC.

This clonotype was observed many times. The rearrangement uses TRBV29-1 and TRBJ2-7, with D tentatively TRBD1 (5 bases). In germline, CDR1 is SQVTM, CDR2 ANQGSEA. The CDR3 totals 15 residues. Trimming left V 1 base short and J 4 bases short, with 17 bases between. DNA of the CDR3: TGCAGCGTTGAAGCACGTAACGGACACCCATACGAGCAGTACTTC. Residues: CSVEARNGHPYEQYF.

As regards this clonotype: At one end the junction does not follow the germline gene, possibly because of a read error. The chain has TRBV20-1 and TRBJ2-1; TRBD2 matches 7 bases. The CDR3 is 17 residues long. CDR1 is DFQATT, CDR2 SNEGSKA, per germline (reference sequence). The CDR3 coding sequence is TGCTGTGCTAGAGTAAAACGGGAGGTTTGGTCCTACAATGAGCAGTTCTTC. Encoded protein: CCARVKREVWSYNEQFF.

This clonotype has just a few counts. The gene calls are TRBV5-1 and TRBJ2-1, with D tentatively TRBD1 or TRBD2 (5 bases each). The length of the CDR3 is 13 residues. Germline V gene sequence: CDR1 SGHRS, CDR2 YFSETQ. The V gene lost 4 bases and the J gene lost 5 bases, with 10 bases spanning the gap. CDR3 sequence: CASSEGPNNEQFF. CDR3 coding DNA: TGCGCCAGCAGCGAGGGACCAAACAATGAGCAGTTCTTC.

There are a few counts of this clonotype. The rearrangement links TRBV29-1 to TRBJ2-7; D is possibly TRBD1 (6 bases). The CDR3 is 14 residues long. V shed 4 bases and J shed 4 bases, with 17 bases lying between them. Germline CDR1 and CDR2: SQVTM and ANQGSEA. CDR3 in amino acids: CSVVARDKIYEQYF. The CDR3 DNA reads as TGCAGCGTTGTAGCTAGGGACAAGATATACGAGCAGTACTTC.

This clonotype was observed a handful of times. V usage is TRBV3-1 and J usage is TRBJ2-3, with D tentatively TRBD2 (6 bases). The CDR3 runs to 18 residues. With 4 bases removed from V and 1 base from J, the gap between germline ends came to 21 bases. Germline V lookup: CDR1 LGHDT, CDR2 YNNKEL (reference sequence). CDR3 loop: CASSRLAEHRGGTDTQYF. DNA for the CDR3: TGTGCCAGCAGCCGTTTAGCGGAGCACAGAGGGGGCACAGATACGCAGTATTTT.